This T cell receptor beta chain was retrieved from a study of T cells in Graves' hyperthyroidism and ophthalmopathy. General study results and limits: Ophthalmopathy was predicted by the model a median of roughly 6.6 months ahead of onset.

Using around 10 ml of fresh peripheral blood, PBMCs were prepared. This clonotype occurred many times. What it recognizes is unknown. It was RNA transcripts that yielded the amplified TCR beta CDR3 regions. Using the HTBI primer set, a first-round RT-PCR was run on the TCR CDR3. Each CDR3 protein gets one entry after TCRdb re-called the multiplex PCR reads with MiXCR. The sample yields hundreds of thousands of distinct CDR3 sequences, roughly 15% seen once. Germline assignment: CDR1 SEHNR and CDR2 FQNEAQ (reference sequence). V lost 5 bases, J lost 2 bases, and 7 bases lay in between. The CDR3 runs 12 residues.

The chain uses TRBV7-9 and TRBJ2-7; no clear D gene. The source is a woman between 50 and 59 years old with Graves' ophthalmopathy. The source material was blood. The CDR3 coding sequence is TGTGCCAGCAGCCCCGGGCCCTACGAGCAGTACTTC. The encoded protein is CASSPGPYEQYF.